This TCR beta chain was captured in a study of cytomegalovirus exposure and HLA in healthy donors. Whole-study findings and limits: A few CMV-associated chains were confirmed in vitro to be specific for CMV antigens. In a later analysis, productive TCRs from donors in an Asian-associated ancestry cluster reportedly carried fewer N-insertions than the cohort mean.

Each donor's status was that of a healthy bone marrow donor. A single count supports this clone. Its antigen is not identified. Use of 60 Vbeta and 13 Jbeta primers characterized the PCR. Clones were read by immunoSEQ multiplex PCR, and TCRdb kept only the in-frame ones, dropping some. The data hold roughly 140,000 clones, with roughly 82% observed a single time. The germline V gene has CDR1 SEHNR and CDR2 FQNEAQ (reference sequence). Deletions cut 4 bases from V and 0 bases from J, with 11 bases between. This CDR3 region has 15 residues. The sequence derives from a man aged 25-40 years in good health and CMV-seropositive. Specimen: PBMCs. The J gene is TRBJ2-3, the V gene TRBV7-9; unclear D gene. The CDR3 bases are TGTGCCAGCAGCTCAGTCTTCTCTAGCACAGATACGCAGTATTTT. This sequence encodes CASSSVFSSTDTQYF.